This T cell receptor beta chain is from a study of blood T cell repertoires in COVID-19. Study information: PBMCs, B-cell-depleted T cells, or T cells provided the cDNA or gDNA that made up the material.

Participant age was about 18 to 89 years, and participants resided in around 24 US areas. The CDR3 has 14 residues. Germline V gene data show CDR1 as LNHDA and CDR2 as SQIVND (reference sequence). V trimming: 6 bases; J trimming: 3 bases; junction bases outside the gene matches: 5. In the original processing: Researchers report that nucleated cell counts were estimated from reference gene primer amplification. Assay: immunoSEQ multiplex PCR; the TCRdb copy retains only in-frame clones and omits some. V, J and clone size derive from that table, while D and trimming were established from the DNA sequence. The sample shows 90,000 to 120,000 clones, 65% to 90% of them seen only once.

Sequences were obtained from PBMCs or T cells enriched from blood (not recorded which). V is TRBV19 and J is TRBJ2-7; 10 bases match TRBD2. The receptor was isolated from a woman aged 45 to 65 who had recovered from COVID-19. CDR3 nucleotides: TGTGCCAGTAGCCTAGCGGGAGTGGGCTACGAGCAGTACTTC. It translates to CASSLAGVGYEQYF.